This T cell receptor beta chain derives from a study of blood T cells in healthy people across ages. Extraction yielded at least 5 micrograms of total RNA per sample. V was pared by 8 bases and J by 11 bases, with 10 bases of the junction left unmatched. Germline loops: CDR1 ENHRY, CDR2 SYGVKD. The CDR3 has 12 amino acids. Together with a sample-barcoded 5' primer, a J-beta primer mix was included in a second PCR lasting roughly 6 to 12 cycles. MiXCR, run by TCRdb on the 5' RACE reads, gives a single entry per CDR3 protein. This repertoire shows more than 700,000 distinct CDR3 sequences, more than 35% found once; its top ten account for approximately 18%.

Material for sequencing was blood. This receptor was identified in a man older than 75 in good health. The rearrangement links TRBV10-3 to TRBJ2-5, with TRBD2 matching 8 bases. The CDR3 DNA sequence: TGTGCCATCGGCGGGAGGACTGGTGTGCAGTACTTC. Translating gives CAIGGRTGVQYF.